These 15 T cell receptor beta chains were sequenced from one sample in a study of T cell responses to AZD1222 COVID-19 vaccine. Assay: immunoSEQ multiplex PCR; the TCRdb copy retains only in-frame clones and omits some. The data show roughly 110,000 clones, about 90% seen once. Specimen: peripheral blood, collected 28 days after the second AZD1222 dose. The receptors stem from an adult who received the AZD1222 COVID-19 vaccine.

The DNA of the CDR3 is TGTGCTAGTGGTTCCCGGGGGGAGCAGTTCTTC. This gives the protein CASGSRGEQFF. The chain carries TRBV12-5 and TRBJ2-1; tentatively, D is TRBD2 (6 bases). This CDR3 contains 11 residues. CDR1 LGHNT and CDR2 FRNRAP come from the germline V gene. Between the trimmed V and J ends, which lost 4 bases and 10 bases, there was a span of 8 bases.

The chain couples TRBV29-1 to TRBJ2-5; D is ambiguous. The CDR3 runs 12 residues. Trimming removed 4 bases at V and 5 bases at J, with 11 bases between. Germline V CDR1 and CDR2: SQVTM, ANQGSEA. CDR3 residues: CSVATSQETQYF. CDR3 bases: TGCAGCGTTGCAACCAGCCAGGAGACCCAGTACTTC.

The chain recombines TRBV7-2 with TRBJ2-1; 8 nucleotides align to TRBD2. CDR1 and CDR2 from the germline V gene are SGHTA and FQGNSA. The CDR3 is 14 residues long. The V and J ends lost 5 bases and 3 bases, in that order; junction bases with no gene match: 3. The CDR3 protein is CASSPAGGYNEQFF. The CDR3 DNA reads TGTGCCAGCAGCCCGGCGGGAGGCTACAATGAGCAGTTCTTC.

The V and J genes are TRBV28 and TRBJ1-2, with a possible D match to TRBD1 (5 bases). CDR1 and CDR2 from the germline V gene are MDHEN and SYDVKM. This CDR3 is 15 amino acids long. V was pared by 6 bases and J by 2 bases, with 16 bases between. CDR3 region: CASRTGGGRNYGYTF. The CDR3 nucleotides are TGTGCCAGCAGGACGGGTGGGGGGAGGAACTATGGCTACACCTTC.

This clone was detected only a few times. Other DNA sequences from this sample encode an identical CDR3 as well. The rearrangement joins TRBV6-2 or TRBV6-3 to TRBJ1-5; D perhaps matches TRBD1 (5 bases). V was shortened by 2 bases and J by 6 bases, with 8 bases between the two germline ends. This CDR3 is built from 13 residues. Germline V gene sequence: CDR1 MNHEY, CDR2 SVGEGT. CDR3 amino acids: CASSYTGGQPQHF. In nucleotides, the CDR3 is TGTGCCAGCAGTTACACGGGGGGTCAGCCCCAGCATTTT.

The rearrangement joins TRBV3-1 (or the pseudogene TRBV3-2) to TRBJ1-3, with D perhaps TRBD1 (5 bases). CDR1 is LGHDT, CDR2 YNNKEL, per germline (reference sequence). CDR3 size: 14 residues. Trimming removed 4 bases at V and 2 bases at J, with 9 bases between. The CDR3 region is CASSPRGAGNTIYF. The CDR3 DNA reads as TGTGCCAGCAGCCCACGGGGGGCTGGAAACACCATATATTTT.

The genes are TRBV5-4 and TRBJ1-2; tentatively, D is TRBD1 (5 bases). The V end lost 1 base, the J end lost 2 bases, and 12 bases lay between the germline ends. CDR3 length: 15 residues. Germline V gives CDR1 SGHNT, CDR2 YYREEE (reference sequence). The CDR3 DNA sequence: TGTGCCAGCAGCTTGAACCGGGGCGCGAACTATGGCTACACCTTC. This translates into CASSLNRGANYGYTF.

This chain connects TRBV10-3 to TRBJ1-5; D not resolved. This CDR3 contains 13 residues. In germline, CDR1 is ENHRY, CDR2 SYGVKD. Trimming removed 8 bases from V and 0 bases from J, with 8 bases in between. The CDR3 DNA is TGTGCCATCTCCGACACTAGCAATCAGCCCCAGCATTTT. Translating gives CAISDTSNQPQHF.

The chain is built from TRBV4-1 and TRBJ2-3, with D perhaps TRBD2 (6 bases). Germline V gene lookup returns CDR1 MGHRA and CDR2 YSYEKL. Trimming removed 1 base at V and 0 bases at J, with 17 bases between. This CDR3 region has 18 residues. The CDR3 sequence is CASSQGPLLAGSTDTQYF. The CDR3 DNA follows: TGCGCCAGCAGCCAAGGTCCCCTACTAGCCGGTAGCACAGATACGCAGTATTTT.

The chain links TRBV18 to TRBJ2-4; D is unresolved. The germline V and J ends were trimmed by 4 bases and 9 bases, with 13 bases remaining between them. Germline CDR1 is KGHSH and CDR2 is LQKENI. The CDR3 length is 13 residues. Written as DNA, the CDR3 is TGTGCCAGCTCACTCCAGGTGGTAGGCATTCAGTACTTC. This codes for CASSLQVVGIQYF. Variable domain in full (rest from reference TRBV18 and TRBJ2-4): NAGVMQNPRHLVRRRGQEARLRCSPMKGHSHVYWYRQLPEEGLKFMVYLQKENIIDESGMPKERFSAEFPKEGPSILRIQQVVRGDSAAYFCASSLQVVGIQYFGAGTRLSVL.

The chain recombines TRBV6-5 with TRBJ1-6; the D is unclear. Germline lookup yields CDR1 MNHEY and CDR2 SVGAGI. Trimming took off 8 bases at V and 7 bases at J, with 6 bases between the two ends. The CDR3 covers 11 residues. CDR3 in DNA: TGTGCCAGCGCAGGCAATTCACCCCTCCACTTT. As protein: CASAGNSPLHF.

This clone was observed a handful of times. The gene calls are TRBV2 and TRBJ2-2; 8 bases fit TRBD1. In germline, CDR1 is SNHLY, CDR2 FYNNEI. Losses at the gene ends were 11 bases for V and 7 bases for J; bases not matched to a gene: 6. This CDR3 has 12 residues. The CDR3 sequence: CALGQGGGELFF. The CDR3 DNA sequence: TGTGCCTTAGGACAGGGCGGCGGGGAGCTGTTTTTT.

This clone appeared once. The genes are TRBV13 and TRBJ1-4; 11 bases match TRBD1. Germline V gene data show CDR1 as PRHDT and CDR2 as FYEKMQ (reference sequence). The CDR3 contains 14 residues. The V gene end was trimmed by 3 bases and the J gene end by 7 bases; junction bases not matched to a gene: 1. The CDR3 sequence is CASSLGQGGEKLFF. In DNA, the CDR3 is TGTGCCAGCAGCTTGGGACAGGGGGGTGAAAAACTGTTTTTT. The entire variable domain, with the rest obtained from reference TRBV13 and TRBJ1-4, is as follows: AAGVIQSPRHLIKEKRETATLKCYPIPRHDTVYWYQQGPGQDPQFLISFYEKMQSDKGSIPDRFSAQQFSDYHSELNMSSLELGDSALYFCASSLGQGGEKLFFGSGTQLSVL.

This clone has more than one count but fewer than ten. This chain links TRBV7-9 with TRBJ2-6; a weak D match, TRBD2 (6 bases). V dropped 5 bases and J dropped 0 bases, with 14 bases sitting between them. In germline, CDR1 is SEHNR, CDR2 FQNEAQ (reference sequence). This CDR3 has 17 amino acids. The CDR3 spells CASSEGRGYSGANVLTF. DNA for the CDR3: TGTGCCAGCAGCGAAGGACGGGGGTACTCTGGGGCCAACGTCCTGACTTTC.

The rearrangement uses TRBV5-1 and TRBJ1-1; possibly TRBD1 for D (6 bases). V lost 3 bases, J lost 5 bases, and 20 bases lay in between. Germline V gene lookup returns CDR1 SGHRS and CDR2 YFSETQ. This CDR3 spans 16 amino acids. CDR3 nucleotides: TGCGCCAGCAGCTATTGGGGCACAGGGATGGGGACTGAAGCTTTCTTT. It is translated as CASSYWGTGMGTEAFF.